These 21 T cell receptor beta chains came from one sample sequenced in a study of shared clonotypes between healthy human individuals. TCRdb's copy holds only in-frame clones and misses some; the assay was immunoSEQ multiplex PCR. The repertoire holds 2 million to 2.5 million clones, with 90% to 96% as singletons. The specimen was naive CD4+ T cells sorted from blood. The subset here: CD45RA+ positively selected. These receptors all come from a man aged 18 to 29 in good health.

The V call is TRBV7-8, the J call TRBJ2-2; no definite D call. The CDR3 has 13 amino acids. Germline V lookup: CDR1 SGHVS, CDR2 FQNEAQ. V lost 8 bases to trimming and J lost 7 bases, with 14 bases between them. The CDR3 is CASSLPTDGELFF. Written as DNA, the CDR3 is TGTGCCAGCTCGTTGCCAACCGACGGGGAGCTGTTTTTT.

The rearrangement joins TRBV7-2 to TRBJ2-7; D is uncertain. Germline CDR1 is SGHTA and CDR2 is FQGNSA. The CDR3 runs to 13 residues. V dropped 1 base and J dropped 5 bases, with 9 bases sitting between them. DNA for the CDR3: TGTGCCAGCAGCTTAGTTAGGACGGACGAGCAGTACTTC. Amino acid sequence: CASSLVRTDEQYF.

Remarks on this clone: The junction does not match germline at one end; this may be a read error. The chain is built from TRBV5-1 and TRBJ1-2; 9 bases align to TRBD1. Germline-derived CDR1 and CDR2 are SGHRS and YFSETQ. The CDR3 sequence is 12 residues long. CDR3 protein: CASRPSTGGLDF. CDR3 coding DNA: TGCGCCAGCCGACCCTCGACAGGGGGTTTAGACTTC.

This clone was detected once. For the CDR3, the DNA is TGTGCCAGCAGCTTAGTTTTTGGCTACACCTTC. It is translated as CASSLVFGYTF. The rearrangement uses TRBV11-2 and TRBJ1-2; D ambiguous. The CDR3 extends over 11 amino acids. V was cut by 1 base and J by 7 bases, with 4 bases left in between. The germline gives CDR1 SGHAT, CDR2 FQNNGV.

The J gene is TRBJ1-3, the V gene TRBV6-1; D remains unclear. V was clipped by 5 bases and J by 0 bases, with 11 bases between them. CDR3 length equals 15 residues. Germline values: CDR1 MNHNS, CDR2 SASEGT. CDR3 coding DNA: TGTGCCAGCAGTCGGACGGTTAACTCTGGAAACACCATATATTTT. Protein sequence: CASSRTVNSGNTIYF.

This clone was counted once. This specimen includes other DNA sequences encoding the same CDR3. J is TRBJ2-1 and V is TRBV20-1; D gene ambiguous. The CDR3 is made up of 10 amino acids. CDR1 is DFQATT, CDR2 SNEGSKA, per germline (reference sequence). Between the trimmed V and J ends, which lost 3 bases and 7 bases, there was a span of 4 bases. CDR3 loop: CSASSNEQFF. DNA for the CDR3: TGCAGTGCTAGCTCAAATGAGCAGTTCTTC.

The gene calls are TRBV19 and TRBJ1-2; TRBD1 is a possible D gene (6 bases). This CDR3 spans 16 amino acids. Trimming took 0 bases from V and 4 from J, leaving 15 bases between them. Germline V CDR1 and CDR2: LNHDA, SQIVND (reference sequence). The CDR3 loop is CASSIDSTGRGYGYTF. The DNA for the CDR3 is TGTGCCAGTAGTATAGACTCGACAGGCCGCGGCTATGGCTACACCTTC. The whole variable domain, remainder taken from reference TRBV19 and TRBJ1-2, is DGGITQSPKYLFRKEGQNVTLSCEQNLNHDAMYWYRQDPGQGLRLIYYSQIVNDFQKGDIAEGYSVSREKKESFPLTVTSAQKNPTAFYLCASSIDSTGRGYGYTFGSGTRLTVV.

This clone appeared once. DNA for the CDR3: TGTGCCAGCATCAAACAGGGGAGCTCCTACAATGAGCAGTTCTTC. Translation: CASIKQGSSYNEQFF. This chain links TRBV6-6 with TRBJ2-1; 7 bases line up with TRBD1. After removal of 7 bases from V and 0 bases from J, the junction contained 6 bases not matched to a gene. CDR3 length: 15 residues. CDR1 MNHNY and CDR2 SVGAGI come from the germline V gene (reference sequence).

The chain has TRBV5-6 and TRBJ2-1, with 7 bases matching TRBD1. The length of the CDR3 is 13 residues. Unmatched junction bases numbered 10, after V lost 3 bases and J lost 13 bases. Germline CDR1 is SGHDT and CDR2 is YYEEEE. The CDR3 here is CASSSDRNGKQFF. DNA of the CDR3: TGTGCCAGCAGCTCGGACAGGAATGGCAAACAGTTCTTC.

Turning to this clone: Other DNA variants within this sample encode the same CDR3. The CDR3 DNA follows: TGTGCCAGCAGCTTAAAGGGGGGGAACACTGAAGCTTTCTTT. Its protein product is CASSLKGGNTEAFF. J is TRBJ1-1 and V is TRBV7-9, with D possibly matching TRBD1 (6 bases). This CDR3 has 14 amino acids. Germline V gives CDR1 SEHNR, CDR2 FQNEAQ (reference sequence). The V end lost 2 bases, the J end lost 1 base, and 8 bases lay between the germline ends.

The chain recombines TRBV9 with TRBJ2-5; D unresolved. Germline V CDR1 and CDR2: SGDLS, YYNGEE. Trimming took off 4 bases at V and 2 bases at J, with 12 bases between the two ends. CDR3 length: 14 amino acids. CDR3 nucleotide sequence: TGTGCCAGCAGCCCACCCGACTGGCAAGAGACCCAGTACTTC. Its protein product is CASSPPDWQETQYF.

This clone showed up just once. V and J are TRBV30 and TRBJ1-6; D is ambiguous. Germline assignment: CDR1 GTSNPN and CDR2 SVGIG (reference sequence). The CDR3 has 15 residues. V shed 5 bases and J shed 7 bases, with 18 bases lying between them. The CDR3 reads CAWEHNGRFNSPLHF. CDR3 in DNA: TGTGCCTGGGAACATAACGGGCGATTCAATTCACCCCTCCACTTT.

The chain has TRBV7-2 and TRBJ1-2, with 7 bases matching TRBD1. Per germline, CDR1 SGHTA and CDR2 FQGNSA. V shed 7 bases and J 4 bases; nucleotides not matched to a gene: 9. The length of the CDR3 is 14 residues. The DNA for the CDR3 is TGTGCCAGCACCCGGGGGGCAGGGGGCTATGGCTACACCTTC. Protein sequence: CASTRGAGGYGYTF.

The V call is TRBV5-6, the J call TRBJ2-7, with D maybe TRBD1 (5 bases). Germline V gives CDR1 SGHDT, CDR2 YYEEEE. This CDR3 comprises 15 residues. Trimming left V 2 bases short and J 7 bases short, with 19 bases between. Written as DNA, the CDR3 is TGTGCCAGCAGCTTTTGGGGCCGGGCCGTTGGAGAGCAGTACTTC. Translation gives CASSFWGRAVGEQYF.

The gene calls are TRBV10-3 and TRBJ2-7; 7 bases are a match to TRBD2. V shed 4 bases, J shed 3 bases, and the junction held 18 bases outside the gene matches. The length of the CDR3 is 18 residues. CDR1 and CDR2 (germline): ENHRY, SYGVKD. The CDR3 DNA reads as TGTGCCATCAGTGGCGGACTAGGATCATTCGGGACTGACTACGAGCAGTACTTC. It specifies CAISGGLGSFGTDYEQYF.

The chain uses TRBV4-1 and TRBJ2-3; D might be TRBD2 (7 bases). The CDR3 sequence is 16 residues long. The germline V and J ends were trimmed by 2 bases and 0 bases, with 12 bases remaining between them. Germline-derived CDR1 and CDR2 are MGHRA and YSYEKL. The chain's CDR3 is CASSQRGGQSTDTQYF. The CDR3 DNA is TGCGCCAGCAGCCAAAGGGGGGGGCAAAGCACAGATACGCAGTATTTT.

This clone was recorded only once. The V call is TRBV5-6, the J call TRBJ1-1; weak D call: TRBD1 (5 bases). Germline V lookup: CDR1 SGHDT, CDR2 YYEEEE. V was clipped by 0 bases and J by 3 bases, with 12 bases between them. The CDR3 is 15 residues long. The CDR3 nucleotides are TGTGCCAGCAGCTTGGAGGGCTGGGACGACACTGAAGCTTTCTTT. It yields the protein CASSLEGWDDTEAFF.

CDR3 amino acids: CASSENPGQVNTEAFF. CDR3 bases: TGTGCCAGCTCAGAGAACCCGGGACAGGTAAACACTGAAGCTTTCTTT. This chain uses TRBV18 with TRBJ1-1; TRBD1 aligns across 8 bases. Germline trimming cut 5 bases from V and 2 bases from J; bases unmatched to any gene: 10. Germline CDR1 reads KGHSH; CDR2 reads LQKENI. This CDR3 is built from 16 residues.

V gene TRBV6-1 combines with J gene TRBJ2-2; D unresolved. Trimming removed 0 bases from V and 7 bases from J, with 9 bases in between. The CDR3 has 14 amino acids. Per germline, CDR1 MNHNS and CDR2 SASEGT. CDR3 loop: CASSEAPEFGELFF. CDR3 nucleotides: TGTGCCAGCAGTGAAGCGCCTGAGTTCGGGGAGCTGTTTTTT.

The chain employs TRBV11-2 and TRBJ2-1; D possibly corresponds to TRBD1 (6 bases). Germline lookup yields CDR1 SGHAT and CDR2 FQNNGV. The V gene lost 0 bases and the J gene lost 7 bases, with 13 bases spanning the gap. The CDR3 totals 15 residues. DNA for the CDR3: TGTGCCAGCAGCTTAGAGCAGGGGATTTGGAATGAGCAGTTCTTC. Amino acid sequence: CASSLEQGIWNEQFF.

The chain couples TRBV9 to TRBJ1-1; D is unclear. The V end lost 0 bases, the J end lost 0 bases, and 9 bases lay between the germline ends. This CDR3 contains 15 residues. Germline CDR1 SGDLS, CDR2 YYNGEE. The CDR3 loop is CASSVEGLMNTEAFF. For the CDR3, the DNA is TGTGCCAGCAGCGTAGAAGGGCTTATGAACACTGAAGCTTTCTTT. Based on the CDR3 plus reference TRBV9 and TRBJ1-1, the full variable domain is DSGVTQTPKHLITATGQRVTLRCSPRSGDLSVYWYQQSLDQGLQFLIQYYNGEERAKGNILERFSAQQFPDLHSELNLSSLELGDSALYFCASSVEGLMNTEAFFGQGTRLTVV.